The TCR beta chain under discussion was sequenced for a study of cytomegalovirus exposure and HLA in healthy donors. Study as a whole: As an earlier analysis found, 180 million or so T cells yielded 90 million to 140 million unique TCR beta sequences. Study conclusions and caveats: Most of the CMV-associated TCR beta chains (in a later analysis) appeared to be HLA-restricted. Analyzed later, association rates of TCRs varied across HLA loci, with DRB1 most and HLA-C fewest.

V shed 5 bases and J shed 1 base, with 9 bases lying between them. The CDR3 has 14 amino acids. Germline V gives CDR1 SGHTA, CDR2 FQGNSA. This PCR relied on a set of 60 Vbeta primers and 13 Jbeta primers. Sequencing was performed with immunoSEQ multiplex PCR; in TCRdb, only in-frame clones are kept and a portion is missing. The table records around 130,000 clones, over 60% of them present only once. Of note for this clone: Antigen: not known.

This TCR came from a human donor in good health. The rearrangement joins TRBV7-2 to TRBJ1-5; D is possibly TRBD1 (5 bases). The sequenced material came from PBMCs. The CDR3 nucleotides read TGTGCCAGCAGCGAGACAGTCAGCAATCAGCCCCAGCATTTT. Its protein product is CASSETVSNQPQHF.